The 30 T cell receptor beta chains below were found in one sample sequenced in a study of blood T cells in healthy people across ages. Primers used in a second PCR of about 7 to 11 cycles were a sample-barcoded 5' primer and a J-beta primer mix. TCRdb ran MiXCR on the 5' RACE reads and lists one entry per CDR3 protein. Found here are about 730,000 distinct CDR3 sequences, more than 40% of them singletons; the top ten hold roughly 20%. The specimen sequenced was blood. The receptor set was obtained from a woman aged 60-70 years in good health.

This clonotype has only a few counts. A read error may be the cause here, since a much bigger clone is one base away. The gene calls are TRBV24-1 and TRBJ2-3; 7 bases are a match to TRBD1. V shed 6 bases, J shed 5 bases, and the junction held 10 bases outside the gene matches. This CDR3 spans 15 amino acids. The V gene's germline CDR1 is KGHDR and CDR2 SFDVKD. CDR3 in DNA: TGTGCCACCAGTTGGACCGGGACAGAGGGAGATACGCAGTATTTT. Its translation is CATSWTGTEGDTQYF.

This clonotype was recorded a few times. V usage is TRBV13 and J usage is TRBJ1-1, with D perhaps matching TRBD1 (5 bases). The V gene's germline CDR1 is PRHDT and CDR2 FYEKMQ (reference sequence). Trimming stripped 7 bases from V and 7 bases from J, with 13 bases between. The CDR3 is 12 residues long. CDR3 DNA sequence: TGTGCCAGCACCCCGGGAGGGGATGAAGCTTTCTTT. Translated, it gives CASTPGGDEAFF.

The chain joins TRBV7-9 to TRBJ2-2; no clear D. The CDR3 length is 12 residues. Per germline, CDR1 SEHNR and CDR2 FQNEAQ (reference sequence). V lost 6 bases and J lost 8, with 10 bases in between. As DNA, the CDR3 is TGTGCCAGCAGGCCTGAAGTTGGGGAGCTGTTTTTT. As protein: CASRPEVGELFF. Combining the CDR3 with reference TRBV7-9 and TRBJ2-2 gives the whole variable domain DTGVSQNPRHKITKRGQNVTFRCDPISEHNRLYWYRQTLGQGPEFLTYFQNEAQLEKSRLLSDRFSAERPKGSFSTLEIQRTEQGDSAMYLCASRPEVGELFFGEGSRLTVL.

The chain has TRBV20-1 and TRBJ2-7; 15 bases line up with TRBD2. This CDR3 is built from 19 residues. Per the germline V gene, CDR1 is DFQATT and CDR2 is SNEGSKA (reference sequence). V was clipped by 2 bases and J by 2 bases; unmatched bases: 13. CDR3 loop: CSARLLPGLAGGWPYEQYF. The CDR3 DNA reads TGCAGTGCTAGATTACTACCGGGACTAGCGGGAGGTTGGCCCTACGAGCAGTACTTC.

CDR3 sequence (DNA): TGTGCCAGCAGCCCCTGGACTAGCGGGGGCCAGGAGCAGTTCTTC. It codes for CASSPWTSGGQEQFF. This chain uses TRBV3-1 with TRBJ2-1, with 13 bases aligning to TRBD2. The V and J ends lost 4 bases and 10 bases, in that order; junction bases with no gene match: 7. The CDR3 runs 15 residues. Germline-derived CDR1 and CDR2 are LGHDT and YNNKEL (reference sequence).

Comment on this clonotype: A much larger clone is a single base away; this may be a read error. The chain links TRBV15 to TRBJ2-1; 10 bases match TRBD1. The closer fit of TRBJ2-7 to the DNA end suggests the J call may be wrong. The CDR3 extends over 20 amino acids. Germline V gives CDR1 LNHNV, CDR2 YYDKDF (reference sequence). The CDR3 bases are TGTGCCACCAGCAGAGATACCGGCCGCAGTGACAGGGGGCACGACAATGAGCAGTACTTC. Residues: CATSRDTGRSDRGHDNEQYF.

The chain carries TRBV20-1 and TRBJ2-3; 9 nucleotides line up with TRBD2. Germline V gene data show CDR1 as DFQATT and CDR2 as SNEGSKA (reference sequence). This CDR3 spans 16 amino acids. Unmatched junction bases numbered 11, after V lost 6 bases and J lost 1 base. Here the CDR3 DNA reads TGCAGTGCATCTGGGGGGGGACTAGCCGGCACAGATACGCAGTATTTT. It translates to CSASGGGLAGTDTQYF.

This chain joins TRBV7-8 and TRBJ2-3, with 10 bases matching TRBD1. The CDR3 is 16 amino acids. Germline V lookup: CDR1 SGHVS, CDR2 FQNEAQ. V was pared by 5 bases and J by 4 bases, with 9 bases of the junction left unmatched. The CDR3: CASSLAGTGAPDTQYF. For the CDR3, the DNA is TGTGCCAGCAGCCTGGCCGGGACAGGGGCCCCAGATACGCAGTATTTT. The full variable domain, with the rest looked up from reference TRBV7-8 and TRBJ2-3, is GAGVSQSPRYKVAKRGQDVALRCDPISGHVSLFWYQQALGQGPEFLTYFQNEAQLDKSGLPSDRFFAERPEGSVSTLKIQRTQQEDSAVYLCASSLAGTGAPDTQYFGPGTRLTVL.

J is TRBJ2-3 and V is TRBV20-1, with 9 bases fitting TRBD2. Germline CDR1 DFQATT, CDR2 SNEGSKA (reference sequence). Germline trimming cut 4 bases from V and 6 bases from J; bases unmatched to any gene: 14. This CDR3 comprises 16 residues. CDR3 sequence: CSANPTLAGFEDTQYF. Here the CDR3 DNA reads TGCAGTGCTAACCCAACCCTAGCGGGATTTGAGGATACGCAGTATTTT.

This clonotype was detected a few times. CDR3 protein: CSAKDSNQPQHF. DNA for the CDR3: TGCAGTGCCAAGGATAGCAATCAGCCCCAGCATTTT. The chain is built from TRBV20-1 and TRBJ1-5; D not certain. V was shortened by 6 bases and J by 0 bases, with 6 bases between the two germline ends. The CDR3 has 12 amino acids. Germline-derived CDR1 and CDR2 are DFQATT and SNEGSKA (reference sequence).

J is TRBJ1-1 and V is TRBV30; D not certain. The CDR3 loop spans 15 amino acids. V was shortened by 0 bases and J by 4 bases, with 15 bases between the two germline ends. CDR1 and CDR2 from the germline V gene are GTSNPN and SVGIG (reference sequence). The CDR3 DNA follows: TGTGCCTGGAGTGTAGCGAGGGTTGTTGGCACTGAAGCTTTCTTT. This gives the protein CAWSVARVVGTEAFF. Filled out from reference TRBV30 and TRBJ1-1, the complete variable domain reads SQTIHQWPATLVQPVGSPLSLECTVEGTSNPNLYWYRQAAGRGLQLLFYSVGIGQISSEVPQNLSASRPQDRQFILSSKKLLLSDSGFYLCAWSVARVVGTEAFFGQGTRLTVV.

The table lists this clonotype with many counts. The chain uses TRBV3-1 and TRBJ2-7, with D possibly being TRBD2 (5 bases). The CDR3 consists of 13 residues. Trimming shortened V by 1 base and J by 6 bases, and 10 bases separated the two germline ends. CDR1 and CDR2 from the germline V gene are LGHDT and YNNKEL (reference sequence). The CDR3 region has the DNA TGTGCCAGCAGCCAAGGCGGGTGGGGCGAGCAGTACTTC. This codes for CASSQGGWGEQYF.

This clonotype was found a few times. This CDR3 is CATSDYTDTQYF. The CDR3 DNA sequence: TGTGCCACCAGTGATTACACAGATACGCAGTATTTT. This sequence joins TRBV24-1 and TRBJ2-3; D not certain. Trimming removed 2 bases from V and 2 bases from J, with 1 base in between. The CDR3 has 12 residues. Germline-derived CDR1 and CDR2 are KGHDR and SFDVKD.

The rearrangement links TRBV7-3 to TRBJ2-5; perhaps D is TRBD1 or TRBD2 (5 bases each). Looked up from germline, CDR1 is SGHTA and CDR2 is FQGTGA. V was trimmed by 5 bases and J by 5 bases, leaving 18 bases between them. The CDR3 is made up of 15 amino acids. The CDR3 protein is CASSPTSGGGETQYF. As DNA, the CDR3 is TGTGCCAGCAGCCCCACCTCTGGGGGTGGGGAGACCCAGTACTTC.

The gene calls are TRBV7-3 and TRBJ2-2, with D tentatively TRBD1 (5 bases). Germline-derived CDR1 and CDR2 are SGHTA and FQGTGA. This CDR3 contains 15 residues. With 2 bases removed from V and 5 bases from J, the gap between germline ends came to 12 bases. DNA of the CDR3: TGTGCCAGCAGCTTAGATCCAGGGAATACCGGGGAGCTGTTTTTT. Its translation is CASSLDPGNTGELFF.

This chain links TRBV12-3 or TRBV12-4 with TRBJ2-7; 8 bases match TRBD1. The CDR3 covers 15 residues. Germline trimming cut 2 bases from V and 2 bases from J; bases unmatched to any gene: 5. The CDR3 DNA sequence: TGTGCCAGCAGTTTATTAGACAGGGGAGCCTACGAGCAGTACTTC. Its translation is CASSLLDRGAYEQYF.

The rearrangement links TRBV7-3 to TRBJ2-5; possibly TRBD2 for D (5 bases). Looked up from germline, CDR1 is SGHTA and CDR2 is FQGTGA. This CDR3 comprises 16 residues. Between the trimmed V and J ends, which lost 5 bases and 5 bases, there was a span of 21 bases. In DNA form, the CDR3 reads TGTGCCAGCAGCCCTCCACAACATTCAACGGGGGAGACCCAGTACTTC. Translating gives CASSPPQHSTGETQYF.

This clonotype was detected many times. CDR3 coding DNA: TGCGCCAGCAGCGCGGGACTAGCGAGACACGAGCAGTACTTC. It specifies CASSAGLARHEQYF. The chain uses TRBV5-1 and TRBJ2-7; TRBD2 agrees at 10 bases. This CDR3 contains 14 residues. The ends lost 4 bases at V and 5 bases at J; junction bases unmatched: 6. Germline V lookup: CDR1 SGHRS, CDR2 YFSETQ.

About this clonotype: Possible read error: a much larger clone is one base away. DNA of the CDR3: TGTGCCACCCAAAGACTAGCGGGAGACTACGAGCAGTACTTC. Translated, it gives CATQRLAGDYEQYF. V is TRBV25-1 and J is TRBJ2-7, with 12 bases lining up with TRBD2. The ends lost 10 bases at V and 3 bases at J; junction bases unmatched: 7. The CDR3 is made up of 14 amino acids. Germline loops: CDR1 MGHDK, CDR2 SYGVNS.

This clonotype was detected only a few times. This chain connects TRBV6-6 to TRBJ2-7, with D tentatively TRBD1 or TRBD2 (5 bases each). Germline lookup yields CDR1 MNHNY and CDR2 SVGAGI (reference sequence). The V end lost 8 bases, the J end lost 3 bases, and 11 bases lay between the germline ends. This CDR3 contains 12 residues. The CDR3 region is CASVGPNYEQYF. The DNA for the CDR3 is TGTGCCAGCGTGGGACCCAACTACGAGCAGTACTTC.

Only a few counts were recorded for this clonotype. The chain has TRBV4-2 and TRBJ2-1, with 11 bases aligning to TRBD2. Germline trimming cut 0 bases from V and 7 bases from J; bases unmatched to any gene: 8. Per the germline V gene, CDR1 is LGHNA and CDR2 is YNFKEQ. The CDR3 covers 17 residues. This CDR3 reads CASSQDGLAGGWNEQFF. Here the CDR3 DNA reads TGTGCCAGCAGCCAAGACGGGCTAGCGGGGGGTTGGAATGAGCAGTTCTTC.

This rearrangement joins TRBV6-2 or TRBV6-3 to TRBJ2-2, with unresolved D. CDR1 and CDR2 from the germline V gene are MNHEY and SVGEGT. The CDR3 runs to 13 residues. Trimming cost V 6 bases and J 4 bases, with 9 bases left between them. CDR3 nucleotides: TGTGCCAGCAGACGCACCGGCACCGGGGAGCTGTTTTTT. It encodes CASRRTGTGELFF.

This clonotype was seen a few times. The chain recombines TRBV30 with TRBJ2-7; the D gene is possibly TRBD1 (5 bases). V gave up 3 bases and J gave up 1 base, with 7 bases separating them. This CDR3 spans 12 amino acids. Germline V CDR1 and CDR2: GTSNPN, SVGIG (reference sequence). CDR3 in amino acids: CAWRDTSYEQYF. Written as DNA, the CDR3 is TGTGCCTGGAGGGACACGTCCTACGAGCAGTACTTC.

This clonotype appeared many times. The CDR3 reads CASSPRGAGVQETQYF. CDR3 nucleotide sequence: TGTGCCAGCTCACCACGAGGAGCGGGAGTACAAGAGACCCAGTACTTC. The chain couples TRBV18 to TRBJ2-5; TRBD2 matches at 8 bases. CDR1 is KGHSH and CDR2 is LQKENI in the germline V gene. V lost 1 base, J lost 2 bases, and 6 bases stayed unmatched. The CDR3 is 16 residues long.

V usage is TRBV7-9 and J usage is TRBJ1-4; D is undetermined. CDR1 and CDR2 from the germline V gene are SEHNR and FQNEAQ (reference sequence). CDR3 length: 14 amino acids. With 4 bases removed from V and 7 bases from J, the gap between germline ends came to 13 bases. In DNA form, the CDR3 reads TGTGCCAGCAGCTCAGCCTTAAGAGGTGAAAAACTGTTTTTT. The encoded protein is CASSSALRGEKLFF. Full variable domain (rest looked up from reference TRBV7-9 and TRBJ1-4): DTGVSQNPRHKITKRGQNVTFRCDPISEHNRLYWYRQTLGQGPEFLTYFQNEAQLEKSRLLSDRFSAERPKGSFSTLEIQRTEQGDSAMYLCASSSALRGEKLFFGSGTQLSVL.

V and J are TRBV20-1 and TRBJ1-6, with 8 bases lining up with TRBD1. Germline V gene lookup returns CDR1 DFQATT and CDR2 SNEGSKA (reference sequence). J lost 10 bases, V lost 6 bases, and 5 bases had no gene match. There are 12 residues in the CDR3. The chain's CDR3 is CSAKQGESPLHF. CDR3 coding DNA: TGCAGTGCCAAACAGGGGGAGTCACCCCTCCACTTT.

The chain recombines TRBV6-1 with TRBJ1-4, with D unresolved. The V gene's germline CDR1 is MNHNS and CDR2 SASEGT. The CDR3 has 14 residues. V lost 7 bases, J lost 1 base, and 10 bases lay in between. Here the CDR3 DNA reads TGTGCCAGCATTCTACCGGGAACTAATGAAAAACTGTTTTTT. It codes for CASILPGTNEKLFF.

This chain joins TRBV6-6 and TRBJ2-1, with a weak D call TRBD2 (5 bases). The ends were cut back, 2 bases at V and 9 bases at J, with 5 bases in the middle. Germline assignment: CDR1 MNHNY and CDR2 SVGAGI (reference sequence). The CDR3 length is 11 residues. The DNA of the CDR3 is TGTGCCAGCAGTTACAGCGGTGAGCAGTTCTTC. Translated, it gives CASSYSGEQFF.

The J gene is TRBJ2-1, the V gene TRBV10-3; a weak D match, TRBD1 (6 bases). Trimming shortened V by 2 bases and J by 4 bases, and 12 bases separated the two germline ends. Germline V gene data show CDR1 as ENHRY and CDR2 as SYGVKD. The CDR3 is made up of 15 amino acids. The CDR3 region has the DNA TGTGCCATCAGTGAGAGGGACAAGTCGTACAATGAGCAGTTCTTC. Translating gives CAISERDKSYNEQFF.

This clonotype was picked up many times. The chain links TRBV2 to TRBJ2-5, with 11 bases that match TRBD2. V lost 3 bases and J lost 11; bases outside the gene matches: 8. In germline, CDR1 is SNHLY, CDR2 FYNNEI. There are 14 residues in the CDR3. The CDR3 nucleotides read TGTGCCAGCAGTGATGGGACTAGCGGTGGTGAGCAGTACTTC. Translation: CASSDGTSGGEQYF.